A single sample is the source of the 20 T cell receptor beta chains below, sequenced in a study of T cells expressing NK-cell markers (dated by TCRdb to about 2020). Library prep was done by 5' RACE. The instrument given in TCRdb is Illumina HiSeq 2000. TCRdb reprocessed the reads, so every CDR3 protein sequence counts as one entry and DNA is not shown. The table for this sample shows under 200,000 distinct CDR3 sequences. Of the sample, approximately 18% falls within the top ten clones. Sample: blood T cells: a sorted CD56 or NKG2C T cell subset, CD4+ or CD8+ T cells, or bulk PBMC T cells (not recorded which). The source is a woman between 18 and 69 years old in good health.

The rearrangement links TRBV27 to TRBJ1-4. This CDR3 has 16 amino acids. CDR1 MNHEY and CDR2 SMNVEV come from the germline V gene (reference sequence). CDR3 in amino acids: CASSFGPGLTGEKLFF. The full variable domain, with the rest looked up from reference TRBV27 and TRBJ1-4, is EAQVTQNPRYLITVTGKKLTVTCSQNMNHEYMSWYRQDPGLGLRQIYYSMNVEVTDKGDVPEGYKVSRKEKRNFPLILESPSPNQTSLYFCASSFGPGLTGEKLFFGSGTQLSVL.

V is TRBV7-2 and J is TRBJ2-7; TCRdb calls TRBD1, which cannot be checked without DNA. The CDR3 runs to 16 residues. The germline CDR1 and CDR2 sequences are SGHTA and FQGNSA. CDR3: CASSLSSRTGGYEQYF.

The chain employs TRBV7-8 and TRBJ2-1; TCRdb's D call, TRBD2, is unchecked because there is no DNA. From germline, CDR1 is SGHVS and CDR2 FQNEAQ. This CDR3 has 15 residues. CDR3 region: CASSPRSGSGNEQFF.

This sequence joins TRBV29-1 and TRBJ1-2. Germline-derived CDR1 and CDR2 are SQVTM and ANQGSEA. The CDR3 covers 13 residues. CDR3 sequence reads: CSVPRPGTLGYTF. Based on the CDR3 plus reference TRBV29-1 and TRBJ1-2, the full variable domain is SAVISQKPSRDICQRGTSLTIQCQVDSQVTMMFWYRQQPGQSLTLIATANQGSEATYESGFVIDKFPISRPNLTFSTLTVSNMSPEDSSIYLCSVPRPGTLGYTFGSGTRLTVV.

The chain uses TRBV11-2 and TRBJ1-3; the TCRdb D gene call, TRBD1, has no DNA to confirm it. The CDR3 length is 16 residues. Germline CDR1 SGHAT, CDR2 FQNNGV. CDR3 region: CASSLGKTASGNTIYF.

The rearrangement uses TRBV5-1 and TRBJ1-3. The CDR3 is 16 residues long. The germline V gene has CDR1 SGHRS and CDR2 YFSETQ. The CDR3 spells CASTLAAVSSGNTIYF.

This sequence joins TRBV7-6 and TRBJ2-7. The CDR3 is 13 residues long. Germline-derived CDR1 and CDR2 are SGHVS and FNYEAQ. The CDR3 loop is CASSLLPVGEQYF.

The chain has TRBV12-3 or TRBV12-4 and TRBJ2-5; TCRdb's D call of TRBD2 is untestable without DNA. This CDR3 has 12 amino acids. The CDR3 loop is CASSVSGRAPYF.

V gene TRBV15 combines with J gene TRBJ2-2; TCRdb outputs TRBD1, but without DNA this stays unchecked. The CDR3 contains 17 residues. The germline V gene has CDR1 LNHNV and CDR2 YYDKDF (reference sequence). The CDR3 here is CATSRDGWQGSHGELFF. Full variable domain (rest looked up from reference TRBV15 and TRBJ2-2): DAMVIQNPRYQVTQFGKPVTLSCSQTLNHNVMYWYQQKSSQAPKLLFHYYDKDFNNEADTPDNFQSRRPNTSFCFLDIRSPGLGDTAMYLCATSRDGWQGSHGELFFGEGSRLTVL.

The V and J genes are TRBV7-2 and TRBJ1-2; TCRdb gives TRBD1 as the D gene, but with no DNA this cannot be confirmed. The germline V gene has CDR1 SGHTA and CDR2 FQGNSA. This CDR3 has 13 residues. The CDR3 region is CASSLPQGDGYTF.

The chain employs TRBV5-1 and TRBJ2-7; as DNA is missing, the TRBD1 call by TCRdb cannot be tested. The germline CDR1 and CDR2 sequences are SGHRS and YFSETQ. This CDR3 has 14 amino acids. The CDR3 spells CASSARQAGDEQYF. Complete variable domain (other parts from reference TRBV5-1 and TRBJ2-7): KAGVTQTPRYLIKTRGQQVTLSCSPISGHRSVSWYQQTPGQGLQFLFEYFSETQRNKGNFPGRFSGRQFSNSRSEMNVSTLELGDSALYLCASSARQAGDEQYFGPGTRLTVT.

V gene TRBV11-2 combines with J gene TRBJ1-5; TCRdb proposes TRBD1, but this gene call is untestable without DNA. The germline CDR1 and CDR2 sequences are SGHAT and FQNNGV. The CDR3 contains 14 residues. The chain's CDR3 is CASSRTGSNQPQHF.

Here the CDR3 reads CATRTRGTDTQYF. The chain joins TRBV15 to TRBJ2-3; TCRdb designates TRBD1, a call that cannot be tested without DNA. The length of the CDR3 is 13 residues. CDR1 and CDR2 (germline): LNHNV, YYDKDF (reference sequence).

V gene TRBV12-3 or TRBV12-4 combines with J gene TRBJ2-2; TCRdb selects TRBD2, and the lack of DNA leaves this call unchecked. The CDR3 has 15 residues. The CDR3 spells CASSFVGRNTGELFF.

This sequence joins TRBV7-6 and TRBJ1-1; TCRdb indicates TRBD1, and absent DNA this call remains unverified. CDR1 is SGHVS and CDR2 is FNYEAQ in the germline V gene. CDR3 length: 14 amino acids. The CDR3: CASSRPDRGSEAFF.

J is TRBJ1-1 and V is TRBV12-3 or TRBV12-4. This CDR3 contains 12 residues. This chain's CDR3 is CASTVSRVGAFF.

This chain links TRBV5-1 with TRBJ2-5. The CDR3 spans 13 residues. Looked up from germline, CDR1 is SGHRS and CDR2 is YFSETQ. CDR3 residues: CASSSVRQETQYF.

The chain couples TRBV20-1 to TRBJ2-1; there is no DNA to check the TCRdb D call of TRBD1. The CDR3 sequence is 14 residues long. Per the germline V gene, CDR1 is DFQATT and CDR2 is SNEGSKA (reference sequence). The CDR3 reads CSARGELRLFEQFF.

The V gene is TRBV30, the J gene TRBJ2-3; TCRdb selects TRBD2, and the lack of DNA leaves this call unchecked. This CDR3 contains 14 residues. Germline-derived CDR1 and CDR2 are GTSNPN and SVGIG (reference sequence). Here the CDR3 reads CAWSVGLAEDTQYF.

The chain combines TRBV20-1 with TRBJ1-1. CDR1 DFQATT and CDR2 SNEGSKA come from the germline V gene (reference sequence). This CDR3 is 15 amino acids long. The CDR3 reads CSASGTGVLYTEAFF.